This T cell receptor beta chain is drawn from a study of CD8+ T cells in alopecia areata. The overall study: After 6 to 18 months of tofacitinib, follow-up continued 6 months off drug.

This CDR3 has 13 amino acids. V shed 3 bases and J 5 bases; nucleotides not matched to a gene: 3. From germline, CDR1 is MGHRA and CDR2 YSYEKL. Specimens obtained from alopecia areata patients comprised lesional scalp punch biopsies and peripheral blood. Following extraction, RNA underwent reverse transcription to cDNA, which served as the sequencing template. Profiling relied on immunoSEQ multiplex PCR, and the TCRdb table lists in-frame clones only, not all of them. The sample shows roughly 250,000 clones, under 70% of them seen only once. Study findings and constraints: Sharing of TCRs across patients appeared less clear than in mice, possibly for HLA-related reasons.

As regards this clone: Its cognate antigen is unknown.

The sample here was CD4+ T cells sorted from blood, taken at week 0. This TCR derives from a human donor with alopecia areata. The rearrangement uses TRBV4-1 and TRBJ2-5, with 7 bases fitting TRBD1. The CDR3 spells CASSQGTAETQYF. In DNA, the CDR3 is TGCGCCAGCAGCCAGGGGACAGCGGAGACCCAGTACTTC.